The 32 T cell receptor beta chains reported below all come from one sample, sequenced in a study of shared clonotypes between healthy human individuals (TCRdb year 2020). Preparation of the library involved the immunoSEQ multiplex PCR assay. Entries here come from immuneACCESS through TCRdb and include only in-frame sequences with V and J called. Some clones fail to appear in such tables; in the studies checked, an unresolved V gene covers under half of the shortfall, and the cause of the remainder is unknown. For this sample the table gives about 2.4 million clones, of which approximately 93% were detected only once. Together, the top ten hold about 0.39% of the sample. Sequencing used naive CD4+ T cells from PBMCs. The sample's cell subset or site label, decoded: CD45RA+ positively selected. The origin of the receptors is a man younger than 35 in good health. Some clones in this sample may be carry-over from other donors' samples.

The J gene is TRBJ2-5, the V gene TRBV5-1; 7 bases fit TRBD2. The CDR3 runs to 15 residues. The V gene end was trimmed by 4 bases and the J gene end by 3 bases; junction bases not matched to a gene: 9. CDR1 is SGHRS and CDR2 is YFSETQ in the germline V gene. CDR3 region: CASSLSSGAEETQYF. DNA for the CDR3: TGCGCCAGCAGCCTATCTAGCGGCGCGGAAGAGACCCAGTACTTC.

The rearrangement links TRBV7-2 to TRBJ2-7; tentatively, D is TRBD2 (5 bases). This CDR3 region has 14 residues. The germline V and J ends were trimmed by 3 bases and 4 bases, with 13 bases remaining between them. Germline-derived CDR1 and CDR2 are SGHTA and FQGNSA. CDR3 sequence: CASSFSREKYEQYF. CDR3 in DNA: TGTGCCAGCAGCTTTAGCCGGGAAAAGTACGAGCAGTACTTC.

This chain connects TRBV28 to TRBJ1-5; 9 bases are shared with TRBD1. CDR1 and CDR2 (germline): MDHEN, SYDVKM. This CDR3 has 13 residues. V shed 8 bases and J 9 bases; nucleotides not matched to a gene: 8. CDR3 sequence (DNA): TGTGCCAGCCTGGACAGGGGCAATGGGCCCCAGCATTTT. Amino acids: CASLDRGNGPQHF.

The rearrangement uses TRBV6-5 and TRBJ2-7; the match to TRBD2 covers 12 bases. V trimming: 5 bases; J trimming: 4 bases; junction bases outside the gene matches: 6. The CDR3 sequence is 15 residues long. Germline CDR1 and CDR2: MNHEY and SVGAGI. The CDR3 protein is CASSTRTSGTYEQYF. Here the CDR3 DNA reads TGTGCCAGCAGTACCAGGACTAGCGGGACGTACGAGCAGTACTTC.

This chain uses TRBV14 with TRBJ2-1; D gene ambiguous. CDR3 length: 16 residues. The germline V gene encodes CDR1 SGHDN and CDR2 FVKESK. V lost 0 bases to trimming and J lost 2 bases, with 11 bases between them. The CDR3 spells CASSQDRSKAYNEQFF. The CDR3 DNA is TGTGCCAGCAGCCAAGATAGGAGCAAGGCCTACAATGAGCAGTTCTTC.

This chain joins TRBV5-1 and TRBJ2-1; the match to TRBD1 covers 7 bases. The CDR3 length is 13 residues. The germline CDR1 and CDR2 sequences are SGHRS and YFSETQ. Unmatched junction bases numbered 4, after V lost 3 bases and J lost 7 bases. CDR3 sequence: CASSSGQRNEQFF. The CDR3, as DNA: TGCGCCAGCAGCTCGGGACAGAGAAATGAGCAGTTCTTC.

The J gene is TRBJ1-4, the V gene TRBV5-1; 8 bases are a match to TRBD1. The germline V gene encodes CDR1 SGHRS and CDR2 YFSETQ. The CDR3 is 15 amino acids. V lost 2 bases, J lost 7 bases, and 7 bases stayed unmatched. The CDR3 DNA follows: TGCGCCAGCAGCTTAATGCAGGGGGCGGGTGAAAAACTGTTTTTT. It translates to CASSLMQGAGEKLFF.

This rearrangement joins TRBV11-3 to TRBJ2-3; D uncertain. Germline CDR1 SGHNT, CDR2 YENEEA. V lost 0 bases to trimming and J lost 1 base, with 8 bases between them. The CDR3 is 15 amino acids. Here the CDR3 reads CASSLDLGRTDTQYF. The CDR3 DNA reads as TGTGCCAGCAGCTTAGATCTAGGCCGCACAGATACGCAGTATTTT.

The gene calls are TRBV30 and TRBJ1-6; TRBD1 matches at 7 bases. J lost 10 bases, V lost 5 bases, and 11 bases had no gene match. The CDR3 length is 14 residues. Germline loops: CDR1 GTSNPN, CDR2 SVGIG (reference sequence). The CDR3 DNA sequence: TGTGCCTGGCAAACCGGGACAGTCTCCTCACCCCTCCACTTT. Amino acid sequence: CAWQTGTVSSPLHF.

This clone was detected once. V and J are TRBV15 and TRBJ1-5; D might be TRBD1 (6 bases). This CDR3 is 16 amino acids long. Per the germline V gene, CDR1 is LNHNV and CDR2 is YYDKDF (reference sequence). The V gene lost 1 base and the J gene lost 1 base, with 11 bases spanning the gap. The CDR3 nucleotides are TGTGCCACCAGCAGAGGTTCCGGGACAAGCAATCAGCCCCAGCATTTT. Its protein product is CATSRGSGTSNQPQHF.

The V call is TRBV6-4, the J call TRBJ2-1, with TRBD1 matching 8 bases. With V trimmed by 3 bases and J by 6 bases, 4 bases remained unmatched. The germline gives CDR1 MRHNA, CDR2 SNTAGT. The CDR3 sequence is 14 residues long. CDR3 region: CASSEDRASNEQFF. Written as DNA, the CDR3 is TGTGCCAGCAGTGAGGACAGGGCCTCCAATGAGCAGTTCTTC.

The V call is TRBV30, the J call TRBJ1-1, with D possibly being TRBD1 (5 bases). V shed 4 bases and J shed 0 bases, with 15 bases lying between them. There are 15 residues in the CDR3. CDR1 is GTSNPN, CDR2 SVGIG, per germline (reference sequence). CDR3 coding DNA: TGTGCCTGGACTAATCACGGGGGTATGAACACTGAAGCTTTCTTT. Amino acids: CAWTNHGGMNTEAFF.

The chain combines TRBV5-6 with TRBJ2-5; unclear D gene. The CDR3 sequence is 13 residues long. The V end lost 4 bases, the J end lost 4 bases, and 11 bases lay between the germline ends. Germline V lookup: CDR1 SGHDT, CDR2 YYEEEE. The CDR3 sequence is CASSRTLGETQYF. The CDR3 nucleotides are TGTGCCAGCAGCCGGACCCTGGGAGAGACCCAGTACTTC.

Worth noting for this clone: Other DNA sequences within the sample encode an identical CDR3. The chain recombines TRBV28 with TRBJ2-7; D uncertain. Trimming took 5 bases from V and 3 from J, leaving 5 bases between them. The CDR3 has 11 amino acids. In germline, CDR1 is MDHEN, CDR2 SYDVKM. CDR3 bases: TGTGCCAGCAGTCCTCGCTACGAGCAGTACTTC. Protein sequence: CASSPRYEQYF.

This chain links TRBV5-5 with TRBJ1-4, with unresolved D. Trimming pared 5 bases from V and 8 bases from J, leaving 13 bases between. The CDR3 spans 13 residues. Germline values: CDR1 SGHKS, CDR2 YYEKEE (reference sequence). The CDR3 sequence is CASRVSRGEKLFF. CDR3 bases: TGTGCCAGCAGAGTCTCCAGAGGGGAAAAACTGTTTTTT. Full variable domain (missing parts from reference TRBV5-5 and TRBJ1-4): DAGVTQSPTHLIKTRGQQVTLRCSPISGHKSVSWYQQVLGQGPQFIFQYYEKEERGRGNFPDRFSARQFPNYSSELNVNALLLGDSALYLCASRVSRGEKLFFGSGTQLSVL.

This clone was seen a single time. The chain uses TRBV19 and TRBJ2-2, with TRBD2 identical over 7 bases. V shed 6 bases, J shed 7 bases, and the junction held 5 bases outside the gene matches. The CDR3 runs 13 residues. Per the germline V gene, CDR1 is LNHDA and CDR2 is SQIVND (reference sequence). The CDR3 reads CASRKGLGGELFF. Here the CDR3 DNA reads TGTGCCAGTAGGAAAGGACTAGGCGGGGAGCTGTTTTTT.

The rearrangement joins TRBV7-2 to TRBJ2-3; TRBD2 matches 10 bases. The CDR3 sequence is 16 residues long. V lost 1 base and J lost 1; bases outside the gene matches: 2. The V gene's germline CDR1 is SGHTA and CDR2 FQGNSA. The chain's CDR3 is CASSLESGRGTDTQYF. The DNA of the CDR3 is TGTGCCAGCAGCTTAGAAAGCGGGAGGGGCACAGATACGCAGTATTTT. The full variable domain, in which reference TRBV7-2 and TRBJ2-3 provide the parts outside the CDR3, is GAGVSQSPSNKVTEKGKDVELRCDPISGHTALYWYRQSLGQGLEFLIYFQGNSAPDKSGLPSDRFSAERTGGSVSTLTIQRTQQEDSAVYLCASSLESGRGTDTQYFGPGTRLTVL.

The chain recombines TRBV29-1 with TRBJ1-1, with a possible D match to TRBD1 (6 bases). Trimming took off 6 bases at V and 0 bases at J, with 11 bases between the two ends. Germline values: CDR1 SQVTM, CDR2 ANQGSEA. The CDR3 runs 13 residues. The CDR3: CSVQGLVNTEAFF. DNA for the CDR3: TGCAGCGTACAGGGATTGGTGAACACTGAAGCTTTCTTT.

This chain connects TRBV28 to TRBJ1-2; tentative D call: TRBD1 (6 bases). This CDR3 has 14 residues. Trimming left V 3 bases short and J 8 bases short, with 16 bases between. The germline CDR1 and CDR2 sequences are MDHEN and SYDVKM. The CDR3: CASSFLQGIWGYTF. Here the CDR3 DNA reads TGTGCCAGCAGTTTCCTCCAGGGGATTTGGGGCTACACCTTC.

The chain combines TRBV25-1 with TRBJ2-3, with 13 bases matching TRBD2. The CDR3 runs to 17 residues. CDR1 and CDR2 from the germline V gene are MGHDK and SYGVNS. Trimming removed 6 bases from V and 6 bases from J; junction bases left unmatched: 12. The CDR3 here is CASSQVLAGGPGDTQYF. The CDR3 DNA sequence: TGTGCCAGCAGCCAAGTACTAGCGGGAGGGCCTGGGGATACGCAGTATTTT.

This clone was counted a single time. This rearrangement joins TRBV19 to TRBJ2-7; weak D call: TRBD1 (5 bases). CDR3 length: 15 amino acids. Germline CDR1 reads LNHDA; CDR2 reads SQIVND (reference sequence). V was cut by 3 bases and J by 0 bases, with 12 bases left in between. The CDR3 reads CASSMRQGSSYEQYF. DNA for the CDR3: TGTGCCAGTAGTATGCGGCAGGGTAGCTCCTACGAGCAGTACTTC.

V and J are TRBV21-1 and TRBJ2-2; the table's D call of TRBD2 was not tested on the DNA. TRBV21-1 counts as a pseudogene. CDR3 length equals 14 residues. The CDR3 DNA is TGTGCCAGCAGCAACCTAGCTGACACCGGGGAGCTGTTTTTT. Translated, it gives CASSNLADTGELFF.

This clone came up once. This rearrangement joins TRBV6-5 to TRBJ1-2; TRBD1 is a possible D gene (5 bases). The CDR3 runs to 12 residues. Trimming cost V 7 bases and J 7 bases, with 13 bases left between them. CDR1 and CDR2 from the germline V gene are MNHEY and SVGAGI. The CDR3 DNA reads as TGTGCCAGCACCTCCAGGCAGGGTGGCTACACCTTC. It encodes CASTSRQGGYTF.

In this sample, this clone turned up a few times. The chain joins TRBV11-2 to TRBJ1-1, with D unclear. Germline V gene sequence: CDR1 SGHAT, CDR2 FQNNGV. V was shortened by 3 bases and J by 12 bases, with 14 bases between the two germline ends. This CDR3 spans 12 amino acids. The CDR3 sequence: CASSFPLSRTFF. The CDR3 DNA is TGTGCCAGCAGCTTCCCCCTATCACGGACTTTCTTT.

The rearrangement uses TRBV19 and TRBJ1-5; 7 bases match TRBD1. The CDR3 runs to 15 residues. The V segment lost 3 bases and the J segment 5 bases; nucleotides outside the gene matches: 7. The germline gives CDR1 LNHDA, CDR2 SQIVND (reference sequence). The CDR3 DNA sequence: TGTGCCAGTAGTATGGCCACAGGGGTCTATCAGCCCCAGCATTTT. The encoded protein is CASSMATGVYQPQHF.

V usage is TRBV7-8 and J usage is TRBJ1-5; 7 nucleotides align to TRBD1. In germline, CDR1 is SGHVS, CDR2 FQNEAQ. This CDR3 spans 15 amino acids. V gave up 6 bases and J gave up 3 bases; unmatched junction bases: 8. The CDR3 loop reads CASRKEGQPNQPQHF. CDR3 sequence (DNA): TGTGCCAGCAGGAAAGAGGGACAGCCCAATCAGCCCCAGCATTTT.

V and J are TRBV7-3 and TRBJ2-1, with D perhaps matching TRBD2 (6 bases). The CDR3 is 13 residues long. V shed 2 bases and J shed 8 bases, with 10 bases lying between them. Germline V gene sequence: CDR1 SGHTA, CDR2 FQGTGA. The CDR3 region is CASSLGGVDEQFF. In nucleotides, the CDR3 is TGTGCCAGCAGCTTAGGAGGGGTGGATGAGCAGTTCTTC.

V is TRBV5-4 and J is TRBJ2-1, with 7 bases aligning to TRBD2. This CDR3 region has 17 residues. In germline, CDR1 is SGHNT, CDR2 YYREEE (reference sequence). V shed 4 bases, J shed 0 bases, and the junction held 10 bases outside the gene matches. The CDR3 loop is CASSPRLAQSSYNEQFF. For the CDR3, the DNA is TGTGCCAGCAGCCCCAGACTAGCCCAGAGCTCCTACAATGAGCAGTTCTTC.

J is TRBJ2-7 and V is TRBV6-1; D might be TRBD2 (6 bases). Germline CDR1 reads MNHNS; CDR2 reads SASEGT. V was shortened by 8 bases and J by 4 bases, with 18 bases between the two germline ends. The CDR3 runs 14 residues. CDR3 nucleotides: TGTGCCAGCGCCGGGAGAGGGGCCTTTTACGAGCAGTACTTC. It is translated as CASAGRGAFYEQYF.

V usage is TRBV30 and J usage is TRBJ2-5; tentative D call: TRBD2 (5 bases). Germline values: CDR1 GTSNPN, CDR2 SVGIG (reference sequence). The CDR3 runs to 14 residues. Trimming cost V 3 bases and J 4 bases, with 15 bases left between them. The CDR3: CAWRRTGSRETQYF. The CDR3 bases are TGTGCCTGGAGGCGGACGGGGAGCAGAGAGACCCAGTACTTC.

The J gene is TRBJ1-6, the V gene TRBV6-6, with TRBD1 identical over 7 bases. Looked up from germline, CDR1 is MNHNY and CDR2 is SVGAGI (reference sequence). This CDR3 has 15 residues. V lost 6 bases to trimming and J lost 4 bases; unmatched junction nucleotides: 6. CDR3: CASRTQGEYNSPLHF. The DNA for the CDR3 is TGTGCCAGCAGAACTCAGGGGGAGTATAATTCACCCCTCCACTTT.

The CDR3: CASSAGHNIYEQYF. The CDR3 bases are TGTGCCAGCAGCGCCGGACACAACATCTACGAGCAGTACTTC. The V and J genes are TRBV7-2 and TRBJ2-7, with D perhaps TRBD1 (5 bases). CDR3 length equals 14 residues. The germline V gene encodes CDR1 SGHTA and CDR2 FQGNSA. The V end lost 5 bases, the J end lost 3 bases, and 14 bases lay between the germline ends. The variable domain in full, with the rest retrieved from reference TRBV7-2 and TRBJ2-7, is GAGVSQSPSNKVTEKGKDVELRCDPISGHTALYWYRQSLGQGLEFLIYFQGNSAPDKSGLPSDRFSAERTGGSVSTLTIQRTQQEDSAVYLCASSAGHNIYEQYFGPGTRLTVT.